The 19 T cell receptor beta chains in this list originate from one sample, sequenced in a study of blood T cell repertoires in COVID-19. The assay was immunoSEQ multiplex PCR, and TCRdb's table has in-frame clones only and misses some. Among 200,000 to 250,000 clones listed, about 83% were seen once. Sequenced input: PBMCs or T cells enriched from blood (not recorded which). The receptors shown here come from a woman aged 45-65 years who had been exposed to COVID-19.

The CDR3, as DNA: TGTGCCAGCAGCTTGACAGGCGCCCCCTTAACTGAGCTGTTTTTT. Encoded protein: CASSLTGAPLTELFF. V and J are TRBV11-2 and TRBJ2-2; weak D call: TRBD1 (6 bases). This CDR3 comprises 15 residues. Looked up from germline, CDR1 is SGHAT and CDR2 is FQNNGV. With 3 bases removed from V and 11 bases from J, the gap between germline ends came to 19 bases.

This clone appeared a single time. This chain uses TRBV7-9 with TRBJ1-5; 11 bases are shared with TRBD1. The V gene end was trimmed by 8 bases and the J gene end by 6 bases; junction bases not matched to a gene: 12. Germline CDR1 and CDR2: SEHNR and FQNEAQ (reference sequence). CDR3 length: 16 amino acids. The CDR3 DNA follows: TGTGCCAGCCAAGCGGGGACAGGGGGTTTTGGTCAGCCCCAGCATTTT. As protein: CASQAGTGGFGQPQHF.

The chain has TRBV3-1 (or the pseudogene TRBV3-2) and TRBJ2-3; the D gene is possibly TRBD2 (7 bases). CDR3 length equals 14 residues. Germline values: CDR1 LGHDT, CDR2 YNNKEL (reference sequence). Trimming pared 6 bases from V and 3 bases from J, leaving 13 bases between. The CDR3 nucleotides are TGTGCCAGCAGGGAAGAGGGGGGGACAGATACGCAGTATTTT. This sequence encodes CASREEGGTDTQYF.

Here the CDR3 DNA reads TGTGCCAGCAGCCCGCCTCTACTGCCCCCCTACAATGAGCAGTTCTTC. It specifies CASSPPLLPPYNEQFF. The chain combines TRBV9 with TRBJ2-1; D is unclear. The germline V and J ends were trimmed by 4 bases and 2 bases, with 16 bases remaining between them. Germline V lookup: CDR1 SGDLS, CDR2 YYNGEE. This CDR3 has 16 amino acids.

This chain uses TRBV19 with TRBJ1-2; 7 nucleotides align to TRBD1. The V segment lost 7 bases and the J segment 0 bases; nucleotides outside the gene matches: 5. Germline lookup yields CDR1 LNHDA and CDR2 SQIVND (reference sequence). The CDR3 loop spans 14 amino acids. CDR3 amino acids: CASTPQGSNYGYTF. The CDR3 nucleotides read TGTGCCAGTACACCACAGGGGTCTAACTATGGCTACACCTTC.

On this clone itself: The same CDR3 is also encoded by other DNA sequences in this sample. The V and J genes are TRBV27 and TRBJ1-2; D unclear. This CDR3 is 14 amino acids long. CDR1 is MNHEY and CDR2 is SMNVEV in the germline V gene (reference sequence). V lost 3 bases to trimming and J lost 0 bases, with 8 bases between them. The CDR3 is CASSLAGSNYGYTF. The CDR3 coding sequence is TGTGCCAGCAGTTTGGCAGGCTCTAACTATGGCTACACCTTC.

V gene TRBV7-6 combines with J gene TRBJ1-3; 8 bases match TRBD1. The CDR3 consists of 14 residues. J lost 3 bases, V lost 5 bases, and 3 bases had no gene match. CDR1 SGHVS and CDR2 FNYEAQ come from the germline V gene. The CDR3 region is CASSRTGGGNTIYF. DNA for the CDR3: TGTGCCAGCAGCCGCACAGGGGGTGGAAACACCATATATTTT.

J is TRBJ1-4 and V is TRBV7-8, with 8 bases that match TRBD1. Germline V gene lookup returns CDR1 SGHVS and CDR2 FQNEAQ. The CDR3 contains 13 residues. Trimming cost V 5 bases and J 8 bases; bases outside gene matches: 4. CDR3 loop: CASSRGDREKLFF. For the CDR3, the DNA is TGTGCCAGCAGCCGGGGGGACAGGGAAAAACTGTTTTTT. Full variable domain (remainder filled in from reference TRBV7-8 and TRBJ1-4): GAGVSQSPRYKVAKRGQDVALRCDPISGHVSLFWYQQALGQGPEFLTYFQNEAQLDKSGLPSDRFFAERPEGSVSTLKIQRTQQEDSAVYLCASSRGDREKLFFGSGTQLSVL.

In its sample, this clone was seen a few times. The chain combines TRBV19 with TRBJ1-1, with D possibly being TRBD1 (5 bases). The CDR3 spans 13 residues. V dropped 0 bases and J dropped 8 bases, with 10 bases sitting between them. The germline V gene has CDR1 LNHDA and CDR2 SQIVND (reference sequence). CDR3 nucleotides: TGTGCCAGTAGTATAGACGGCGGGACCGAAGCTTTCTTT. Encoded protein: CASSIDGGTEAFF.

This sequence joins TRBV5-4 and TRBJ2-1; 8 positions agree with TRBD2. This CDR3 is 15 amino acids long. Per germline, CDR1 SGHNT and CDR2 YYREEE (reference sequence). Losses at the gene ends were 2 bases for V and 7 bases for J; bases not matched to a gene: 8. Written as DNA, the CDR3 is TGTGCCAGCAGCTTAGCGGGGGCCCTGTTGAATGAGCAGTTCTTC. This codes for CASSLAGALLNEQFF.

This clone was recorded a few times. The V gene is TRBV5-6, the J gene TRBJ1-2, with TRBD1 matching over 8 bases. Germline values: CDR1 SGHDT, CDR2 YYEEEE. This CDR3 is 16 amino acids long. With 0 bases clipped from V and 2 bases from J, the junction kept 6 bases outside the gene matches. The CDR3 protein is CASSLGTGQKNYGYTF. The CDR3, as DNA: TGTGCCAGCAGCTTGGGGACAGGGCAGAAGAACTATGGCTACACCTTC.

The J gene is TRBJ1-1, the V gene TRBV5-8; D is ambiguous. The length of the CDR3 is 13 residues. CDR1 is SGHTS, CDR2 YDEGEE, per germline. V gave up 5 bases and J gave up 1 base, with 9 bases separating them. The DNA for the CDR3 is TGTGCCAGCAGTTCAGCGGAGAACACTGAAGCTTTCTTT. It encodes CASSSAENTEAFF.

The chain joins TRBV10-1 to TRBJ2-4; D is possibly TRBD2 (6 bases). V was cut by 0 bases and J by 8 bases, with 11 bases left in between. Germline V gene sequence: CDR1 WNHNN, CDR2 SYGVQD (reference sequence). The CDR3 runs 14 residues. The CDR3 nucleotides read TGCGCCAGCAGTGAGTCGGGGGGACGGGACATTCAGTACTTC. It codes for CASSESGGRDIQYF.

This chain connects TRBV20-1 to TRBJ2-1; the D is unclear. There are 11 residues in the CDR3. CDR1 is DFQATT and CDR2 is SNEGSKA in the germline V gene (reference sequence). Trimming took off 5 bases at V and 7 bases at J, with 9 bases between the two ends. The CDR3 bases are TGCAGTGCTCTCCCCGAGAATGAGCAGTTCTTC. As protein: CSALPENEQFF.

The J gene is TRBJ2-5, the V gene TRBV7-9; no clear D. The V end was cut by 5 bases, the J end by 1 base, with 5 bases between. Germline CDR1 reads SEHNR; CDR2 reads FQNEAQ (reference sequence). CDR3 size: 12 residues. CDR3 sequence reads: CASSPVQETQYF. CDR3 DNA: TGTGCCAGCAGCCCCGTCCAAGAGACCCAGTACTTC.

The chain carries TRBV11-2 and TRBJ1-2; D possibly corresponds to TRBD1 (6 bases). The CDR3 has 18 amino acids. Trimming took off 2 bases at V and 1 base at J, with 20 bases between the two ends. Germline V gene lookup returns CDR1 SGHAT and CDR2 FQNNGV. CDR3 residues: CASSLSLSQGIGNYGYTF. CDR3 bases: TGTGCCAGCAGCTTATCTCTAAGCCAGGGGATAGGTAACTATGGCTACACCTTC.

The chain employs TRBV25-1 and TRBJ1-3; perhaps TRBD1 as D (5 bases). Germline lookup yields CDR1 MGHDK and CDR2 SYGVNS. V was trimmed by 7 bases and J by 2 bases, leaving 6 bases between them. This CDR3 region has 12 residues. The CDR3 loop is CASKGTGNTIYF. The CDR3 bases are TGTGCCAGCAAGGGGACTGGAAACACCATATATTTT.

V usage is TRBV3-1 (or the pseudogene TRBV3-2) and J usage is TRBJ2-3, with TRBD2 matching over 8 bases. The CDR3 is 15 amino acids. J was trimmed by 5 bases and V by 5 bases; bases with no gene match: 9. The germline V gene encodes CDR1 LGHDT and CDR2 YNNKEL (reference sequence). The CDR3 coding sequence is TGTGCCAGCAGCTTTCGGGGGGGGCCGGGAGATACGCAGTATTTT. It translates to CASSFRGGPGDTQYF.

This sequence joins TRBV3-1 (or the pseudogene TRBV3-2) and TRBJ1-5, with D possibly being TRBD1 (6 bases). The CDR3 covers 16 residues. V lost 5 bases and J lost 4, with 18 bases in between. Germline lookup yields CDR1 LGHDT and CDR2 YNNKEL (reference sequence). The CDR3 DNA sequence: TGTGCCAGCAGCAACCGGGGGGGCGCGGGAAATCAGCCCCAGCATTTT. Translated: CASSNRGGAGNQPQHF.